The TCR beta chain described here comes from a study of shared clonotypes between healthy human individuals. Study conclusions and caveats: Estimated richness values were generally larger in naive subsets than in memory subsets.

The assay was immunoSEQ multiplex PCR, and TCRdb's table has in-frame clones only and misses some. The sample carries roughly 1 million clones, roughly 80% recorded once. Donors had no recently reported acute infections or vaccinations and were HIV-negative. Note on this clone: As yet, its antigen is unknown.

The V and J ends lost 7 bases and 16 bases respectively, with 20 bases between them. Germline lookup yields CDR1 SNHLY and CDR2 FYNNEI. The CDR3 is made up of 12 amino acids. The TCR comes from a man aged 18 to 30 in good health. The chain joins TRBV2 to TRBJ1-5; tentatively, D is TRBD1 (6 bases). Sequencing was carried out using memory CD4+ T cells sorted from blood. The subset is: CD45RA-negative fraction. The CDR3 sequence is CASNPGQGPFHF. The CDR3 region has the DNA TGTGCCAGCAACCCGGGACAAGGGCCGTTTCATTTT.